The present TCR beta chain was sequenced within a study of T-cell reconstitution after alpha-beta-depleted transplantation in children. Notes on the study in general: It was surviving recipient T cells and thymic progenitors that gave some patients high TCRbeta diversity at day 60. T-cell counts and diversity at one year post-transplant came mainly from newly produced T cells.

In its sample, this clonotype was seen many times. Its antigen is undetermined. This sample's TCRbeta library carried unique molecular identifier barcodes. TCRdb re-analysed the PCR reads in MiXCR, keeping a single row per CDR3 protein. The data hold more than 200,000 distinct CDR3 sequences, with over 20% observed a single time. This CDR3 contains 14 residues. The germline V gene has CDR1 DFQATT and CDR2 SNEGSKA (reference sequence). The germline V and J ends were trimmed by 3 bases and 0 bases, with 9 bases remaining between them. This material consisted of PBMCs, taken before TCRalphabeta/CD19-depleted stem cell transplant. The rearrangement links TRBV20-1 to TRBJ1-3; D call uncertain. The receptor was isolated from a girl aged 2 to 9 with Fanconi anemia, due to receive a stem cell transplant. CDR3 sequence reads: CSASPAYSGNTIYF. In DNA form, the CDR3 reads TGCAGTGCTAGTCCGGCCTACTCTGGAAACACCATATATTTT.